This TCR beta chain comes out of a study of T cell changes during pregnancy in multiple sclerosis (dated by TCRdb to between 2017 and 2020). General notes on the study: The study examined how the T cell repertoire changed over the course of pregnancy in women with multiple sclerosis.

This clone has just one count. Its specific antigen is unknown. No per-base quality is available; no much larger clone lies one base away. From the cysteine up to the phenylalanine, the CDR3 has a length of 13 residues. The retained sequence is limited to the CDR3, 39 bases, with the frame set at the first base. Relative to germline, V is 6 bases shorter and J is 5 bases shorter, with 13 bases between their ends. CDR1 and CDR2 (SGHTA, FQGNSA) derive from the germline V gene. Libraries were constructed by the immunoSEQ multiplex PCR assay. TCRdb took this table from immuneACCESS and kept in-frame rearrangements with V and J called. Such tables lack part of the clones; where checked against another copy, unresolved V genes explain under half of the gap, and the rest is unexplained. This sample holds 70,000 or so clones; about nine tenths were observed only once. The top ten constitute roughly 0.3% of the sample.

The chain is assembled from TRBV7-2 and TRBJ2-5; TRBD1 is perhaps the D gene, given 6 matching bases. Sequenced material: CD4+ T cells from peripheral blood mononuclear cells, taken after pregnancy. This clonotype originated in a female donor with multiple sclerosis, enrolled in a pregnancy study. The CDR3 region reads CASRVGGSETQYF. The DNA is TGTGCCAGCAGAGTAGGGGGTTCGGAGACCCAGTACTTC. The reference TRBV7-2 and TRBJ2-5 proteins fill in what lies around the CDR3, so the full variable domain reads GAGVSQSPSNKVTEKGKDVELRCDPISGHTALYWYRQSLGQGLEFLIYFQGNSAPDKSGLPSDRFSAERTGGSVSTLTIQRTQQEDSAVYLCASRVGGSETQYFGPGTRLLVL.